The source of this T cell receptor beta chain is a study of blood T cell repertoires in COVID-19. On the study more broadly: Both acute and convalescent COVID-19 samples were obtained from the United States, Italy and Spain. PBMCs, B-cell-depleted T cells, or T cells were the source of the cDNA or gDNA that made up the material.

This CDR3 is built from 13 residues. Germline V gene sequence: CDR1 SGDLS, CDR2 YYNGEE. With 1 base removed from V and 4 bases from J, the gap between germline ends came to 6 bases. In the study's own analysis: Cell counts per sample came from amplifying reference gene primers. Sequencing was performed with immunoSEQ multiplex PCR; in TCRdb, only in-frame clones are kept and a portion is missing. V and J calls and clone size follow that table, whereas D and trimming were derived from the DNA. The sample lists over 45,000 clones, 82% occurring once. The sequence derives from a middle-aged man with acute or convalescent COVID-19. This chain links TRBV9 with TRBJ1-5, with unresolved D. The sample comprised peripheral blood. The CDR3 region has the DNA TGTGCCAGCAGCGTATGGCCTAATCAGCCCCAGCATTTT. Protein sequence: CASSVWPNQPQHF.